The sample holds a few counts of the clone carrying this T cell receptor beta chain. The data originate from a study of beta chain features in type 1 diabetes. Investigators reverse transcribed all isolated RNA, so they sequenced expressed TCRB transcripts. TCRdb's table, derived via immunoSEQ multiplex PCR, lists solely in-frame clones and lacks some. Among roughly 370,000 clones, around 14% were seen once, and the ten largest hold around 0.039%. The specimen sequenced was naive CD4+ T cells from blood. This receptor was identified in a man aged 25 to 40 in good health.

CDR3 in amino acids: CASSDPGRVNTEAFF. CDR3 DNA: TGTGCCAGCAGTGACCCCGGCAGGGTAAACACTGAAGCTTTCTTT. The chain links TRBV25-1 to TRBJ1-1, with D maybe TRBD1 (5 bases). CDR3 length: 15 residues. The germline V gene encodes CDR1 MGHDK and CDR2 SYGVNS. V gave up 3 bases and J gave up 2 bases, with 13 bases separating them.